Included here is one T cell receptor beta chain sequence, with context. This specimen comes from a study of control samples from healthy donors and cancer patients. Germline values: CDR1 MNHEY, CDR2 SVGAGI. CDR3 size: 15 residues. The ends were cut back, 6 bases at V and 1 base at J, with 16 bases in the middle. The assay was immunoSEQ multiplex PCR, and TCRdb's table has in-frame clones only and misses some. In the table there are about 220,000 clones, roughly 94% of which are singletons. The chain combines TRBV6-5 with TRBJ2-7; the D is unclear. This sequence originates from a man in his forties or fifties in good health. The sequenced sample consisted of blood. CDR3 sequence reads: CASRLTAYFSYEQYV. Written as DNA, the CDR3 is TGTGCCAGCAGACTTACCGCATATTTTTCCTACGAGCAGTACGTC.